This T cell receptor (beta chain) appears in the sequencing data of a study of T-cell reconstitution after alpha-beta-depleted transplantation in children. Study outcomes and limitations: Alpha-beta T cells present about two months after transplant were reported to originate from several hundred expanded graft clones. A year had passed since transplant, and T-cell counts and diversity by then came mostly from newly produced T cells.

A note on this clonotype: Its antigen remains unknown.

The germline V gene encodes CDR1 DFQATT and CDR2 SNEGSKA (reference sequence). The CDR3 length is 15 residues. Trimming cost V 0 bases and J 2 bases, with 13 bases left between them. As it was prepared, the TCRbeta library received unique molecular identifiers. In TCRdb, the PCR reads were re-called with MiXCR into one record per CDR3 protein. The data contain about 980,000 distinct CDR3 sequences, about 26% of them singletons. The sequence derives from a boy less than two years old who had a stem cell transplant for SCID, so the T cells may come from the graft donor. This sample comprised PBMCs, mostly from graft donor cells, obtained 360 days after TCRalphabeta/CD19-depleted stem cell transplant. The V call is TRBV20-1, the J call TRBJ2-5; maybe TRBD1 (6 bases). The CDR3 here is CSARDLGQGQETQYF. CDR3 nucleotide sequence: TGCAGTGCTAGAGATCTCGGGCAGGGGCAAGAGACCCAGTACTTC.